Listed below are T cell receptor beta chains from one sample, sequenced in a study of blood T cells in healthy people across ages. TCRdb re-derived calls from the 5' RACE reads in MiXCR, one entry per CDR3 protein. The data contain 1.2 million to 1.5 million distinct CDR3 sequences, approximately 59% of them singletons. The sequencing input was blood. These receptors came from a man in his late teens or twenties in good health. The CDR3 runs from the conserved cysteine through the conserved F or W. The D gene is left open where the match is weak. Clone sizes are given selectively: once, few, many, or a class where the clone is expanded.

DNA: TGTGCCAGCAGCTTAGCGGGGGGGGATCACTATGGCTACACCTTC
CDR3: CASSLAGGDHYGYTF
size: NA
V: TRBV11-2
J: TRBJ1-2
D: NA

DNA: TGTGCCAGCTGTAAATGGGCCGACAGGGGATACTCACCCCTCCACTTT
CDR3: CASCKWADRGYSPLHF
size: NA
V: TRBV27
J: TRBJ1-6
D: TRBD1

DNA: TGCAGTGCTCTTGACACTGAAGCTTTCTTT
CDR3: CSALDTEAFF
size: NA
V: TRBV20-1
J: TRBJ1-1
D: NA

DNA: TGTGCCAGCCGACAGGTGGATAATTCACCCCTCCACTTT
CDR3: CASRQVDNSPLHF
size: NA
V: TRBV6-1
J: TRBJ1-6
D: NA

DNA: TGTGCCAGTAGCTCGCTCGGGACAGGGGGCATTAAAAATCAGCCCCAGCATTTT
CDR3: CASSSLGTGGIKNQPQHF
size: NA
V: TRBV6-2/TRBV6-3
J: TRBJ1-5
D: TRBD1

DNA: TGTGCCAGCAGCTTAGTTGGGGGGAAGGGCACCGGGGAGCTGTTTTTT
CDR3: CASSLVGGKGTGELFF
size: NA
V: TRBV7-6
J: TRBJ2-2
D: NA

DNA: TGTGCCAGCAGCCGACCCTCGACAGGGGATGGCTACACCTTC
CDR3: CASSRPSTGDGYTF
size: NA
V: TRBV7-9
J: TRBJ1-2
D: TRBD1

DNA: TGCGCCAGCAGCCCTGGGGGGGTAAGCGGCTACACCTTC
CDR3: CASSPGGVSGYTF
size: NA
V: TRBV5-1
J: TRBJ1-2
D: NA

DNA: TGTGCCAGCAGCCACTCCCGGGGGGGCATCTTGGGCAATCAGCCCCAGCATTTT
CDR3: CASSHSRGGILGNQPQHF
size: few
V: TRBV7-8
J: TRBJ1-5
D: NA

DNA: TGTGCCAGCGAACCTACAAGGAACACTGAAGCTTTCTTT
CDR3: CASEPTRNTEAFF
size: few
V: TRBV6-2/TRBV6-3
J: TRBJ1-1
D: NA

DNA: TGTGCCAGCACCCGTAGGTCTTTAGGGGCGCTAGCAGTCCCTCGGGACTACGAGCAGTACTTC
CDR3: CASTRRSLGALAVPRDYEQYF
size: NA
V: TRBV28
J: TRBJ2-7
D: NA

DNA: TGCGCCAGCAGCCAATATGCCGGGACAGGGGTTGGCTACACCTTC
CDR3: CASSQYAGTGVGYTF
size: NA
V: TRBV4-3
J: TRBJ1-2
D: TRBD1

DNA: TGTGCCAGCAGGTCTAGCGGGGGCTACAATGAGCAGTTCTTC
CDR3: CASRSSGGYNEQFF
size: NA
V: TRBV7-9
J: TRBJ2-1
D: TRBD2

DNA: TGTGCCAGCAGCCAAACGACAGTGTCCTACGAGCAGTACTTC
CDR3: CASSQTTVSYEQYF
size: NA
V: TRBV6-2/TRBV6-3
J: TRBJ2-7
D: NA

DNA: TGTGCCAGCAGCTTCACACCTTCGGTAAACTCCGAGCAGTACTTC
CDR3: CASSFTPSVNSEQYF
size: NA
V: TRBV7-9
J: TRBJ2-7
D: NA

DNA: TGTGCCACCAGCCCCGAGACAGGGGAAGGCAATCAGCCCCAGCATTTT
CDR3: CATSPETGEGNQPQHF
size: NA
V: TRBV15
J: TRBJ1-5
D: TRBD1

DNA: TGCAGCGTTGGAGGAACAGGGGGCGACCGAGAGACCCAGTACTTC
CDR3: CSVGGTGGDRETQYF
size: NA
V: TRBV29-1
J: TRBJ2-5
D: TRBD1

DNA: TGCGCCAGCAGCTTGGCCCAATTTCCTCAGATTCAGGGATCGAACACTGAAGCTTTCTTT
CDR3: CASSLAQFPQIQGSNTEAFF
size: NA
V: TRBV5-1
J: TRBJ1-1
D: NA

DNA: TGTGCCAGCAGCCACGTAAGCGGGGTGAGGCAAGAGACCCAGTACTTC
CDR3: CASSHVSGVRQETQYF
size: NA
V: TRBV3-1
J: TRBJ2-5
D: TRBD2

DNA: TGCAGCGTTGTGGGGCAGCCAACCTACGAGCAGTACTTC
CDR3: CSVVGQPTYEQYF
size: NA
V: TRBV29-1
J: TRBJ2-7
D: NA

DNA: TGTGCCAGCAGTGAGCGGGACAGCGCCTATGATGAAAAACTGTTTTTT
CDR3: CASSERDSAYDEKLFF
size: once
V: TRBV25-1
J: TRBJ1-4
D: TRBD1

DNA: TGCAGTGCTAACGGACTAGCGGGAGCCTACGAGCAGTACTTC
CDR3: CSANGLAGAYEQYF
size: once
V: TRBV20-1
J: TRBJ2-7
D: TRBD2

DNA: TGCGCCAGCAGCCAAGAGGGGGTAGGGGTTTTGGGAGAGACCCAGTACTTC
CDR3: CASSQEGVGVLGETQYF
size: NA
V: TRBV4-3
J: TRBJ2-5
D: NA

DNA: TGCAGTGCGGTCCCTCAGGGGGCTAGATACACCGGGGAGCTGTTTTTT
CDR3: CSAVPQGARYTGELFF
size: NA
V: TRBV20-1
J: TRBJ2-2
D: TRBD1

DNA: TGTGCCATCAGTGGGACGGCTGTTTACGAGCAGTACTTC
CDR3: CAISGTAVYEQYF
size: NA
V: TRBV10-3
J: TRBJ2-7
D: NA

DNA: TGTGCCAGCAGCCCCATCGAGGGACAGGCGCACACCTTC
CDR3: CASSPIEGQAHTF
size: NA
V: TRBV7-9
J: TRBJ1-2
D: TRBD1

DNA: TGTGCCAGCAGTCTGGGACCTGGGGGCACCGGGGAGCTGTTTTTT
CDR3: CASSLGPGGTGELFF
size: NA
V: TRBV6-1
J: TRBJ2-2
D: NA